This T cell receptor (beta chain) comes out of a study of CD8+CD57+ T cells in acquired aplastic anemia listed by TCRdb under 2018. About the investigation overall: A mean of 3.2 ug of DNA, ranging from about 0.19 to 30 ug, was extracted from sorted CD4+ and CD8+ cells. A CD8+CD57+ expansion meant a frequency higher than the mean frequency seen in healthy subjects. What the study reported, not specific to this receptor: Roughly 30 CD8+ CDR3 sequences were shared between patients and controls but appeared highly expressed in patients and within their immunodominant clones. No significant difference in CD8+ Simpson's diversity was found between patients and healthy controls (P=0.060).

Patients chosen for sequencing had shown expansion of CD8+CD57+ cells by flow cytometry. Severe acquired aplastic anemia was diagnosed in all patients according to International Study of Aplastic Anemia and Agranulocytosis and Camitta criteria. Patients had received no therapy at the time of blood sampling. TCR repertoires of sorted CD4+ and CD8+ blood T cells from severe aplastic anemia patients and healthy subjects were deep-sequenced in the study. Patients were enrolled in the USA under clinicaltrials.gov protocols 00001620, 01623167, 00001397, 00071045, 00081523 and 00961064. Ficoll-Paque density gradient centrifugation was used to isolate peripheral blood mononuclear cells. CD4+ and CD8+ T cells were sorted by FACS or magnetic beads before DNA extraction. About this clonotype itself: Its antigen has not been determined. The limits of the CDR3 on the DNA are not certain, so only TCRdb's listed CDR3 is given.

Including cysteine and phenylalanine, the CDR3 has 16 amino acids. CDR1 and CDR2 (SGHVS, FNYEAQ) derive from the germline V gene. TCR beta VDJ combination and CDR3 sequence profiling used genomic DNA as the template. TCR repertoire sequencing was run on an Illumina HiSeq 2000. Processing in the source paper ran as follows. TRBV/TRBJ rearrangement plots, CDR3 size and DJ length profiles, and Simpson's diversity index were used to assess repertoires. The most abundant DNA sequence in the deep sequencing data was taken as the immunodominant clone. CDR3 amino acid sequences were screened for sharing across subjects and were compared with published repertoires and the VDJdb database. TCRdb handled the public reads itself, with Q25 trimming in fastp and clone calling in MiXCR, and kept productive beta chains. Rows merge per CDR3 protein into single entries with the most common DNA and genes. The V and J calls come from TCRdb's annotation, not from the publication. Present in this sample are hundreds of thousands of distinct CDR3 sequences, around 82% of which were seen just once. Clones ranked in the top ten supply roughly two fifths of the sample.

Sequenced: sorted CD4+, CD8+, or CD8+CD57+ T cells (not recorded which) from PBMCs. Recombination joined TRBV7-6 with TRBJ1-1; TRBD1 is the table's D call and was not checked against the DNA. The receptor comes from a human donor with aplastic anemia. The CDR3 region reads CASSLTPTDTQYFAFF.